This T cell receptor (beta chain) was identified in a study of T-cell reconstitution after alpha-beta-depleted transplantation in children. The germline CDR1 and CDR2 sequences are SGHTA and FQGTGA. The V end lost 2 bases, the J end lost 0 bases, and 11 bases lay between the germline ends. CDR3 length: 16 amino acids. Unique molecular identifiers featured in how the TCRbeta library was prepared. TCRdb re-called the PCR reads with MiXCR, one entry per CDR3 protein. The sample includes around 410,000 distinct CDR3 sequences, about a tenth of them seen just once. The sample here was PBMCs from the stem cell graft donor, taken from the stem cell graft. The source of this sequence is a human donor who donated a stem cell graft to a child with acute myeloid leukemia. V gene TRBV7-3 combines with J gene TRBJ2-1, with unresolved D. The CDR3 DNA reads TGTGCCAGCAGCTTATATGCGGTGAGCTCCTACAATGAGCAGTTCTTC. Translating gives CASSLYAVSSYNEQFF.